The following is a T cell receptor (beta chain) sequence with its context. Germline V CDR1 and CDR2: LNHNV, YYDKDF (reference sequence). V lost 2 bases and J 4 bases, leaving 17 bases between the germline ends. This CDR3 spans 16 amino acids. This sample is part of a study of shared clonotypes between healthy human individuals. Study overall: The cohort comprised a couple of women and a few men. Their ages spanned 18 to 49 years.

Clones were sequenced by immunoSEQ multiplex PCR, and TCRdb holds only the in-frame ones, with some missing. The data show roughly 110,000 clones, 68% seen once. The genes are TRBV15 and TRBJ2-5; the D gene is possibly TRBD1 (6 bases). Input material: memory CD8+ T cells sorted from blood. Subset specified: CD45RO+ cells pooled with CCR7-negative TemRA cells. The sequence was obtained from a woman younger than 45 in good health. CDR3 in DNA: TGTGCCACCAGCAGAATAACGGACAGAGGAGGAGAGACCCAGTACTTC. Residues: CATSRITDRGGETQYF. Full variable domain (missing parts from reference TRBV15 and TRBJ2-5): DAMVIQNPRYQVTQFGKPVTLSCSQTLNHNVMYWYQQKSSQAPKLLFHYYDKDFNNEADTPDNFQSRRPNTSFCFLDIRSPGLGDTAMYLCATSRITDRGGETQYFGPGTRLLVL.